The 21 T cell receptor beta chains below come from one sample, sequenced in a study of molecular identifiers for immune sequencing clone quantification (dated by TCRdb to about 2018). Preparation of the library involved PCR. Instrument on record: Illumina HiSeq 4000. TCRdb took the public reads, trimmed them with fastp at Q25, ran MiXCR for clone calling and kept in-frame beta chains. CDR3 protein duplicates are merged, each entry listing the most common genes and DNA. This sample has about 510,000 distinct CDR3 sequences in its table, and roughly a fifth of those were observed once. Clones ranked in the top ten supply 0.7% to 0.95% of the sample. Sequencing input: naive CD8+ T cells from blood, with Jurkat cell RNA spiked in. The cell subset or site label for this specimen denotes: FACS-sorted CD8+CD4-CCR7+CD45RA+ naive T cells. All receptors derive from a human donor in good health. Some libraries in this study had Jurkat cell RNA spiked in.

This clonotype was counted many times. CDR3 bases: TGTGCCAGCAGCCCCCTGGCGGCAGGGGTGGAAAAACTGTTTTTT. It yields the protein CASSPLAAGVEKLFF. The chain links TRBV7-9 to TRBJ1-4; tentative D call: TRBD1 (6 bases). V was cut by 5 bases and J by 8 bases, with 18 bases left in between. This CDR3 has 15 residues. Germline V gene data show CDR1 as SEHNR and CDR2 as FQNEAQ (reference sequence).

This clonotype was seen repeatedly, ten times or more. V gene TRBV30 combines with J gene TRBJ2-3, with 8 bases fitting TRBD2. Germline loops: CDR1 GTSNPN, CDR2 SVGIG (reference sequence). The CDR3 totals 14 residues. J was trimmed by 2 bases and V by 5 bases; bases with no gene match: 6. CDR3: CAWAIAGLTDTQYF. The CDR3 region has the DNA TGTGCCTGGGCAATAGCGGGGCTCACAGATACGCAGTATTTT.

This clonotype was recorded at least ten times. The DNA for the CDR3 is TGTGCCAGCAGTTACTCGGGTAGCGTCGGCGAGCAGTACTTC. Its translation: CASSYSGSVGEQYF. The chain is built from TRBV6-5 and TRBJ2-7; maybe TRBD2 (5 bases). The V gene's germline CDR1 is MNHEY and CDR2 SVGAGI. V lost 0 bases, J lost 6 bases, and 12 bases lay in between. The CDR3 covers 14 residues.

The chain has TRBV7-9 and TRBJ2-3; D perhaps matches TRBD2 (5 bases). CDR1 and CDR2 (germline): SEHNR, FQNEAQ (reference sequence). This CDR3 region has 13 residues. Trimming left V 5 bases short and J 9 bases short, with 15 bases between. The CDR3 bases are TGTGCCAGCAGCCCCCCCCAGGAGCGGACGCAGTATTTT. Protein product: CASSPPQERTQYF.

This clonotype was seen repeatedly, ten times or more. The gene calls are TRBV4-2 and TRBJ2-1, with 9 bases fitting TRBD1. The CDR3 has 14 residues. Trimming at V came to 4 bases and at J to 9 bases, leaving 7 bases not matched to a gene. Germline V gene lookup returns CDR1 LGHNA and CDR2 YNFKEQ. The CDR3 loop reads CASSPLTGGGEQFF. Here the CDR3 DNA reads TGTGCCAGCAGCCCCCTGACAGGGGGGGGTGAGCAGTTCTTC.

V gene TRBV5-3 combines with J gene TRBJ1-1; a weak D match, TRBD1 (6 bases). TRBV5-3 is marked as an open reading frame, function uncertain. The CDR3 length is 14 residues. V shed 9 bases and J shed 6 bases, with 21 bases lying between them. The CDR3 sequence is CATCHRVLCSEAFF. DNA of the CDR3: TGTGCCACATGCCACAGGGTTTTGTGCTCTGAAGCTTTCTTT.

The rearrangement uses TRBV7-3 and TRBJ2-3; 9 bases fit TRBD1. The ends lost 3 bases at V and 4 bases at J; junction bases unmatched: 5. The CDR3 is made up of 15 amino acids. The germline CDR1 and CDR2 sequences are SGHTA and FQGTGA. The CDR3, as DNA: TGTGCCAGCAGCTTTGGGACAGGGATACCAGATACGCAGTATTTT. Amino acids: CASSFGTGIPDTQYF.

This clonotype was recorded many times. The chain links TRBV20-1 to TRBJ2-2, with a possible D match to TRBD2 (5 bases). The CDR3 covers 16 residues. V lost 0 bases, J lost 0 bases, and 11 bases lay in between. Germline values: CDR1 DFQATT, CDR2 SNEGSKA (reference sequence). For the CDR3, the DNA is TGCAGTGCTAGAGATGTTACGGGAACGAACACCGGGGAGCTGTTTTTT. This encodes CSARDVTGTNTGELFF.

The chain combines TRBV3-1 with TRBJ2-3, with 12 positions matching TRBD2. This CDR3 spans 16 amino acids. Germline CDR1 LGHDT, CDR2 YNNKEL (reference sequence). The trim removed 2 bases at V and 4 bases at J, leaving 4 bases unmatched. CDR3 nucleotides: TGTGCCAGCAGCCAACGACTAGCGGGAGTGGCAGATACGCAGTATTTT. Its translation: CASSQRLAGVADTQYF.

Remarks on this clonotype: Here the CDR3 omits its conserved ending phenylalanine or tryptophan, so a read error is the likely source. V is TRBV30 and J is TRBJ1-1; tentative D call: TRBD1 (5 bases). The germline V gene encodes CDR1 GTSNPN and CDR2 SVGIG (reference sequence). Trimming stripped 3 bases from V and 7 bases from J, with 9 bases between. The CDR3 runs to 11 residues. CDR3 sequence reads: CAWRRGVEAFL. The CDR3 nucleotides read TGTGCCTGGAGAAGGGGAGTTGAAGCTTTCCTT.

There are a few counts of this clonotype. This chain links TRBV5-8 with TRBJ2-5; 7 nucleotides agree with TRBD2. Unmatched junction bases numbered 8, after V lost 2 bases and J lost 1 base. There are 16 residues in the CDR3. Germline-derived CDR1 and CDR2 are SGHTS and YDEGEE. The CDR3 DNA follows: TGTGCCAGCAGCTTCTTGTCTAGCGGCCTCCAAGAGACCCAGTACTTC. It is translated as CASSFLSSGLQETQYF.

The rearrangement joins TRBV4-3 to TRBJ2-7; TRBD1 or TRBD2 may be the D gene (6 bases each). This CDR3 has 17 amino acids. Per germline, CDR1 LGHNA and CDR2 YSLEER. Trimming left V 0 bases short and J 7 bases short, with 22 bases between. CDR3 sequence: CASSQDGVGAEAGEQYF. The CDR3 DNA sequence: TGCGCCAGCAGCCAAGATGGGGTGGGGGCGGAGGCGGGGGAGCAGTACTTC.

This clonotype came up many times. The chain combines TRBV30 with TRBJ1-1; weak D call: TRBD1 (5 bases). Germline V gives CDR1 GTSNPN, CDR2 SVGIG (reference sequence). The ends were cut back, 0 bases at V and 3 bases at J, with 11 bases in the middle. The CDR3 covers 14 residues. CDR3 nucleotides: TGTGCCTGGAGTGTAGGTCAGGGAGACACTGAAGCTTTCTTT. Translated: CAWSVGQGDTEAFF.

The chain recombines TRBV11-2 with TRBJ1-4; TRBD1 matches at 9 bases. After removal of 5 bases from V and 7 bases from J, the junction contained 5 bases not matched to a gene. The CDR3 is 14 amino acids. The germline V gene has CDR1 SGHAT and CDR2 FQNNGV. For the CDR3, the DNA is TGTGCCAGCAGCCCGGGACAGGGCAGTGAAAAACTGTTTTTT. This translates into CASSPGQGSEKLFF.

This clonotype was counted only a few times. This chain links TRBV5-5 with TRBJ2-3, with 10 bases matching TRBD2. The CDR3 is 15 residues long. From germline, CDR1 is SGHKS and CDR2 YYEKEE (reference sequence). V lost 3 bases and J lost 10; bases outside the gene matches: 11. The CDR3 DNA reads TGTGCCAGCAGCTCTACTAGCGGGAATTTTTATGCGCAGTATTTT. This gives the protein CASSSTSGNFYAQYF.

Details on this clonotype: This may be a read error, as it is one base from a much larger clone. The rearrangement links TRBV27 to TRBJ2-5, with 9 bases that match TRBD2. Germline CDR1 and CDR2: MNHEY and SMNVEV (reference sequence). The CDR3 loop spans 15 amino acids. Trimming took 5 bases from V and 4 from J; bases not matched to a gene: 8. The CDR3 loop reads CASSPGLANRETQYF. Written as DNA, the CDR3 is TGTGCCAGCAGTCCAGGACTAGCGAACCGAGAGACCCAGTACTTC.

On this clonotype itself: A read error is possible here, since a much larger clone lies one base away. The chain couples TRBV9 to TRBJ2-5, with 9 bases aligning to TRBD2. The CDR3 runs to 17 residues. Per germline, CDR1 SGDLS and CDR2 YYNGEE. CDR3 coding DNA: TGTGCCGGCAGCCCCCGGGTTAGCGGGAGTGGGCAAGAGACCCAGTACTTC. This gives the protein CAGSPRVSGSGQETQYF.

V and J are TRBV9 and TRBJ2-2; D is possibly TRBD2 (6 bases). V was pared by 4 bases and J by 4 bases, with 17 bases between. From germline, CDR1 is SGDLS and CDR2 YYNGEE. CDR3 length: 16 amino acids. The CDR3 loop is CASSTHASEITGELFF. CDR3 coding DNA: TGTGCCAGCAGCACCCACGCTAGCGAGATCACCGGGGAGCTGTTTTTT.

This clonotype was seen ten or more times. The V call is TRBV20-1, the J call TRBJ2-5; TRBD2 matches at 10 bases. The J segment lost 0 bases and the V segment lost 3 bases, leaving 7 bases of the junction unmatched. Looked up from germline, CDR1 is DFQATT and CDR2 is SNEGSKA (reference sequence). The CDR3 has 16 residues. CDR3 sequence: CSARGGLAEYQETQYF. Written as DNA, the CDR3 is TGCAGTGCTAGGGGAGGACTAGCGGAGTACCAAGAGACCCAGTACTTC.

On this clonotype: A read error may produce the germline difference seen at one junction end. This chain links TRBV7-6 with TRBJ1-1, with D possibly being TRBD1 (5 bases). The CDR3 loop spans 15 amino acids. CDR1 SGHVS and CDR2 FNYEAQ come from the germline V gene. The CDR3 protein is CTSSLGVEEHTEAFF. CDR3 DNA sequence: TGTACCAGCAGCTTAGGGGTTGAAGAGCACACTGAAGCTTTCTTT.

As regards this clonotype: A read error may explain this, as a much larger clone is one base away. V gene TRBV4-1 combines with J gene TRBJ1-1, with D possibly being TRBD1 (5 bases). The CDR3 covers 17 residues. Trimming stripped 4 bases from V and 1 base from J, with 19 bases between. Germline CDR1 is MGHRA and CDR2 is YSYEKL. The CDR3 sequence: CASSPLFRGPSNTEAFF. The DNA of the CDR3 is TGCGCCAGCAGCCCCCTTTTCCGGGGCCCCTCGAACACTGAAGCTTTCTTT.